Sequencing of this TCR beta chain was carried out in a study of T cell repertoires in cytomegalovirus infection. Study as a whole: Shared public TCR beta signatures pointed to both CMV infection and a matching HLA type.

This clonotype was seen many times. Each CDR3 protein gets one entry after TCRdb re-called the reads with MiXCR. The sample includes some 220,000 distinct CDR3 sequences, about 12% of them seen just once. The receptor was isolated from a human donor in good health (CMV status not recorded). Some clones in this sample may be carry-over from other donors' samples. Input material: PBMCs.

CDR3 nucleotides: TGTGCCAGCAGCCGACGGTTCACAGATACGCAGTATTTT. Translating it yields CASSRRFTDTQYF. The chain has TRBV7-2 and TRBJ2-3; no clear D gene. The germline CDR1 and CDR2 sequences are SGHTA and FQGNSA. This CDR3 contains 13 residues. V lost 5 bases and J 2 bases, leaving 8 bases between the germline ends.